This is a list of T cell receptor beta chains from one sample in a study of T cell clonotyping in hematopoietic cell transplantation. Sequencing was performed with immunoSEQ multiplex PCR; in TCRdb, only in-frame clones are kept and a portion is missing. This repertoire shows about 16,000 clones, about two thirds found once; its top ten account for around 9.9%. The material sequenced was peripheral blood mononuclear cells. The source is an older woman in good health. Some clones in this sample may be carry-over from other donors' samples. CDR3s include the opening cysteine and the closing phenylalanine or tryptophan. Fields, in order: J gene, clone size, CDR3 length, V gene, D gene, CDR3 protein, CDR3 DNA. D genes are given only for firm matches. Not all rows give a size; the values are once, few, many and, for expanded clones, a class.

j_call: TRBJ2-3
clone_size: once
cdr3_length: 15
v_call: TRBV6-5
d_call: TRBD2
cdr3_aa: CASSYEGGPGDTQYF
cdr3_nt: TGTGCCAGCAGTTACGAGGGAGGGCCCGGAGATACGCAGTATTTT

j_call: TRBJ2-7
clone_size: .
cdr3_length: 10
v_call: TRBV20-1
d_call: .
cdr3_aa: CSARMDEQYF
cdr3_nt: TGCAGTGCCCGGATGGACGAGCAGTACTTC

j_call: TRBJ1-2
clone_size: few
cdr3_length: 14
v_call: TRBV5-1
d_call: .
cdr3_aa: CASSPRENYYGYTF
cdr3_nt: TGCGCCAGCAGCCCCAGGGAGAATTACTATGGCTACACCTTC

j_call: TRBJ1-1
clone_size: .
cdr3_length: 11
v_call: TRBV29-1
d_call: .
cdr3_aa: CSVVFIREAFF
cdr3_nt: TGCAGCGTTGTATTTATTAGAGAAGCTTTCTTT

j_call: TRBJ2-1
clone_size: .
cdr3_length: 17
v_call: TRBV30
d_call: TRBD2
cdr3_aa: CAWRLRGDPYLTDEQFF
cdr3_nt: TGTGCCTGGAGGTTACGGGGGGACCCATACCTTACGGATGAGCAGTTCTTC

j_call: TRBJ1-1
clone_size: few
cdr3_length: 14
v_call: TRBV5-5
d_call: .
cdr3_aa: CASSLGGSGTEAFF
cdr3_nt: TGTGCCAGCAGCTTGGGGGGTTCCGGCACTGAAGCTTTCTTT

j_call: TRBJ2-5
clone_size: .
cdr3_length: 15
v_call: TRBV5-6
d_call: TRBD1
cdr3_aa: CASSLRNQGEETQYF
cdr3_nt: TGTGCCAGCAGCTTGCGGAATCAGGGGGAAGAGACCCAGTACTTC

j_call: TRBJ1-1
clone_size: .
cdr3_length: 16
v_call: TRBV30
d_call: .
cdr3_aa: CAWTRVDRNLNTEAFF
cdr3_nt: TGTGCCTGGACGAGGGTCGACAGGAACCTGAACACTGAAGCTTTCTTT

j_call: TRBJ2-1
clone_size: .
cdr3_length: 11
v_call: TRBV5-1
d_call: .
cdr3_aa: CASRVDSEQFF
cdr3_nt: TGCGCCAGCAGAGTTGACAGTGAGCAGTTCTTC

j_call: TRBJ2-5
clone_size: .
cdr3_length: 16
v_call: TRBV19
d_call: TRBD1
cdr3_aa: CASSILGGQGRETQYF
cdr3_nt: TGTGCCAGTAGTATTCTGGGGGGACAGGGGAGAGAGACCCAGTACTTC